Included here is one T cell receptor beta chain sequence, with context. TCRdb re-called the RT-PCR reads through MiXCR, storing one row per CDR3 protein. The data show 550,000 to 750,000 distinct CDR3 sequences, with around 14% seen just once and 3.6% held by the top ten. Looked up from germline, CDR1 is MNHNS and CDR2 is SASEGT. The CDR3 runs to 18 residues. V lost 3 bases and J lost 2; bases outside the gene matches: 15. The receptor comes from a female donor in good health, serving as a healthy control. Input material: memory CD4+ T cells from blood. The chain couples TRBV6-1 to TRBJ1-1; 7 bases match TRBD1. The CDR3 protein is CASSDGGGRGRPNTEAFF. The CDR3 DNA is TGTGCCAGCAGTGATGGAGGGGGCAGGGGCCGTCCTAACACTGAAGCTTTCTTT.